Shown below are 27 T cell receptor beta chains from a single sample sequenced in a study of T cell responses to AZD1222 COVID-19 vaccine. The repertoire was sequenced with immunoSEQ multiplex PCR; TCRdb's copy has only in-frame clones and lacks some. The sample has 160,000 or so clones, approximately 90% seen once. This specimen was peripheral blood, taken 28 days after the second AZD1222 dose. All receptors come from an adult who received the AZD1222 COVID-19 vaccine.

The genes are TRBV6-6 and TRBJ2-7, with a weak D call TRBD1 (6 bases). The CDR3 sequence is 14 residues long. The germline V gene encodes CDR1 MNHNY and CDR2 SVGAGI (reference sequence). V shed 4 bases and J shed 0 bases, with 10 bases lying between them. CDR3 sequence reads: CASSSRTVSYEQYF. CDR3 nucleotide sequence: TGTGCCAGCAGTTCTCGGACAGTCTCCTACGAGCAGTACTTC.

In DNA, the CDR3 is TGTGCCAGCAGCTTGACTAGTTCCGGGGAGCTGTTTTTT. Its protein is CASSLTSSGELFF. The chain joins TRBV7-8 to TRBJ2-2, with D possibly being TRBD2 (6 bases). The CDR3 is 13 amino acids. The V gene lost 3 bases and the J gene lost 6 bases, with 8 bases spanning the gap. Germline V gene sequence: CDR1 SGHVS, CDR2 FQNEAQ. Full variable domain (outside the CDR3, taken from reference TRBV7-8 and TRBJ2-2): GAGVSQSPRYKVAKRGQDVALRCDPISGHVSLFWYQQALGQGPEFLTYFQNEAQLDKSGLPSDRFFAERPEGSVSTLKIQRTQQEDSAVYLCASSLTSSGELFFGEGSRLTVL.

The chain is built from TRBV9 and TRBJ1-1, with 8 bases matching TRBD1. Germline CDR1 reads SGDLS; CDR2 reads YYNGEE. Unmatched junction bases numbered 5, after V lost 4 bases and J lost 3 bases. This CDR3 has 14 residues. The CDR3 loop reads CASSLLTGDTEAFF. The CDR3 nucleotides are TGTGCCAGCAGCCTACTGACAGGGGACACTGAAGCTTTCTTT. Full variable domain (missing parts from reference TRBV9 and TRBJ1-1): DSGVTQTPKHLITATGQRVTLRCSPRSGDLSVYWYQQSLDQGLQFLIQYYNGEERAKGNILERFSAQQFPDLHSELNLSSLELGDSALYFCASSLLTGDTEAFFGQGTRLTVV.

The CDR3, as DNA: TGCAGCGTTGAACCTGGGGAAGGGGGTGGCTACACCTTC. Residues: CSVEPGEGGGYTF. The chain recombines TRBV29-1 with TRBJ1-2, with D maybe TRBD1 (6 bases). CDR3 size: 13 residues. Germline CDR1 and CDR2: SQVTM and ANQGSEA. The germline V and J ends were trimmed by 2 bases and 7 bases, with 14 bases remaining between them.

The chain recombines TRBV6-4 with TRBJ1-1; D is unresolved. Per the germline V gene, CDR1 is MRHNA and CDR2 is SNTAGT. V lost 2 bases and J lost 0, with 10 bases in between. The CDR3 runs to 15 residues. As DNA, the CDR3 is TGTGCCAGCAGTGACCCTTTTTCGGTGAACACTGAAGCTTTCTTT. This translates into CASSDPFSVNTEAFF.

The chain combines TRBV6-5 with TRBJ2-1; TRBD2 matches at 7 bases. The CDR3 contains 14 residues. The germline CDR1 and CDR2 sequences are MNHEY and SVGAGI. After removal of 2 bases from V and 12 bases from J, the junction contained 10 bases not matched to a gene. CDR3 residues: CASSYRSGGGVQFF. The CDR3 DNA follows: TGTGCCAGCAGTTACCGGTCGGGGGGTGGGGTGCAGTTCTTC.

The V gene is TRBV23-1, the J gene TRBJ2-1; 8 nucleotides match TRBD2. TRBV23-1 is an open reading frame whose function is uncertain. The junction had 8 bases not matched to a gene; V was cut back by 11 bases and J by 8 bases. This CDR3 contains 12 residues. The CDR3 loop is CAGFRGGDEQFF. CDR3 DNA: TGCGCCGGTTTCCGGGGGGGCGATGAGCAGTTCTTC.

The chain couples TRBV7-6 to TRBJ2-7; 8 bases match TRBD1. Germline lookup yields CDR1 SGHVS and CDR2 FNYEAQ. CDR3 size: 15 residues. J lost 3 bases, V lost 4 bases, and 8 bases had no gene match. The CDR3 spells CASSSQGVQYYEQYF. CDR3 coding DNA: TGTGCCAGCAGCTCACAGGGGGTGCAATACTACGAGCAGTACTTC.

The chain recombines TRBV6-6 with TRBJ2-2; D is uncertain. Germline V gene data show CDR1 as MNHNY and CDR2 as SVGAGI (reference sequence). V lost 5 bases to trimming and J lost 4 bases, with 11 bases between them. CDR3 length: 14 residues. The CDR3, as DNA: TGTGCCAGCAGTGACGGCCCCTTCACCGGGGAGCTGTTTTTT. This sequence encodes CASSDGPFTGELFF.

This chain links TRBV28 with TRBJ1-1, with D possibly being TRBD1 (5 bases). The CDR3 is 14 residues long. The V end was cut by 3 bases, the J end by 3 bases, with 11 bases between. CDR1 is MDHEN, CDR2 SYDVKM, per germline. CDR3 region: CASSFGGWDTEAFF. In nucleotides, the CDR3 is TGTGCCAGCAGTTTTGGGGGATGGGACACTGAAGCTTTCTTT.

The rearrangement joins TRBV15 to TRBJ1-1; a possible D gene is TRBD1 (5 bases). V was cut by 0 bases and J by 11 bases, with 28 bases left in between. CDR3 size: 18 residues. Germline V gene sequence: CDR1 LNHNV, CDR2 YYDKDF (reference sequence). DNA of the CDR3: TGTGCCACCAGCAGAGATGGTCCCCCCCCTGGGGGTCCTCCTCCGGCTTTCTTT. It yields the protein CATSRDGPPPGGPPPAFF.

This chain links TRBV7-9 with TRBJ1-2; 9 bases line up with TRBD1. This CDR3 has 12 residues. The V segment lost 3 bases and the J segment 8 bases; nucleotides outside the gene matches: 1. The germline V gene encodes CDR1 SEHNR and CDR2 FQNEAQ (reference sequence). The CDR3 DNA is TGTGCCAGCAGCTTTGGACAGGGGGGCTACACCTTC. Translating gives CASSFGQGGYTF.

V and J are TRBV18 and TRBJ1-5; perhaps TRBD1 as D (6 bases). The CDR3 loop spans 13 amino acids. V lost 8 bases to trimming and J lost 3 bases, with 11 bases between them. CDR1 is KGHSH and CDR2 is LQKENI in the germline V gene. The CDR3 region is CASGQGHNQPQHF. The CDR3 bases are TGTGCCAGCGGGCAGGGACACAATCAGCCCCAGCATTTT.

The chain uses TRBV23-1 and TRBJ1-1; D is perhaps TRBD1 (5 bases). TRBV23-1 is annotated as an ORF whose role is uncertain. This CDR3 has 16 residues. With 0 bases removed from V and 0 bases from J, the gap between germline ends came to 11 bases. CDR3 sequence reads: CASSQSRTYMNTEAFF. In DNA form, the CDR3 reads TGCGCCAGCAGTCAATCGAGGACATACATGAACACTGAAGCTTTCTTT.

V is TRBV6-1 and J is TRBJ1-4; a possible D gene is TRBD1 (5 bases). Trimming pared 3 bases from V and 8 bases from J, leaving 13 bases between. Germline loops: CDR1 MNHNS, CDR2 SASEGT. This CDR3 spans 14 amino acids. This CDR3 is CASSDLWRGEKLFF. CDR3 DNA: TGTGCCAGCAGTGATCTCTGGAGGGGAGAAAAACTGTTTTTT.

V gene TRBV3-1 (or the pseudogene TRBV3-2) combines with J gene TRBJ2-7; possible D gene TRBD1, 6 bases. Between the trimmed V and J ends, which lost 5 bases and 1 base, there was a span of 12 bases. The CDR3 runs 14 residues. Germline V gene data show CDR1 as LGHDT and CDR2 as YNNKEL (reference sequence). Here the CDR3 DNA reads TGTGCCAGCAGCTACACAGGGCTTTCCTACGAGCAGTACTTC. Its protein is CASSYTGLSYEQYF.

Worth noting for this clone: Different DNA sequences within this sample yield the same CDR3. The V and J genes are TRBV9 and TRBJ2-3; TRBD2 agrees at 8 bases. Trimming took 0 bases from V and 1 from J; bases not matched to a gene: 1. The V gene's germline CDR1 is SGDLS and CDR2 YYNGEE. CDR3 length: 15 residues. CDR3 protein: CASSVELAGTDTQYF. In DNA form, the CDR3 reads TGTGCCAGCAGCGTAGAACTAGCGGGCACAGATACGCAGTATTTT.

This clone was counted once. The V call is TRBV5-1, the J call TRBJ1-1, with unresolved D. The germline V gene has CDR1 SGHRS and CDR2 YFSETQ. The CDR3 sequence is 17 residues long. Trimming left V 6 bases short and J 10 bases short, with 31 bases between. This CDR3 reads CASKLRAEAEGNSAAFF. In DNA form, the CDR3 reads TGCGCCAGCAAATTAAGGGCCGAAGCGGAAGGGAACTCGGCAGCTTTCTTT.

The genes are TRBV7-2 and TRBJ1-5; 7 bases are shared with TRBD1. Germline V gives CDR1 SGHTA, CDR2 FQGNSA. The ends lost 1 base at V and 5 bases at J; junction bases unmatched: 2. CDR3 length: 14 residues. The CDR3 DNA reads TGTGCCAGCAGCTTAGAGGGACAGTATCAGCCCCAGCATTTT. This encodes CASSLEGQYQPQHF. The variable domain in full, completed from reference TRBV7-2 and TRBJ1-5, reads GAGVSQSPSNKVTEKGKDVELRCDPISGHTALYWYRQSLGQGLEFLIYFQGNSAPDKSGLPSDRFSAERTGGSVSTLTIQRTQQEDSAVYLCASSLEGQYQPQHFGDGTRLSIL.

V is TRBV2 and J is TRBJ1-1; 9 bases agree with TRBD1. Trimming took 4 bases from V and 4 from J; bases not matched to a gene: 4. Looked up from germline, CDR1 is SNHLY and CDR2 is FYNNEI. The CDR3 consists of 14 residues. The CDR3 loop reads CASSADRGGTEAFF. CDR3 sequence (DNA): TGTGCCAGCAGTGCCGACAGGGGGGGCACTGAAGCTTTCTTT.

The chain carries TRBV18 and TRBJ1-6; D is uncertain. CDR3 length equals 16 residues. Trimming stripped 3 bases from V and 1 base from J, with 10 bases between. Germline CDR1 and CDR2: KGHSH and LQKENI. In DNA form, the CDR3 reads TGTGCCAGCTCACCGGAGCCCTGGTCCTATAATTCACCCCTCCACTTT. It encodes CASSPEPWSYNSPLHF.

This clone was detected once. This chain connects TRBV5-6 to TRBJ1-2; no clear D. Looked up from germline, CDR1 is SGHDT and CDR2 is YYEEEE. V dropped 1 base and J dropped 4 bases, with 17 bases sitting between them. CDR3 length equals 16 residues. CDR3 in DNA: TGTGCCAGCAGCTTGAGTTCCAGTCAGTCGAGCTATGGCTACACCTTC. This translates into CASSLSSSQSSYGYTF.

The V and J genes are TRBV9 and TRBJ1-2; 7 bases match TRBD1. With V trimmed by 0 bases and J by 0 bases, 2 bases remained unmatched. Per the germline V gene, CDR1 is SGDLS and CDR2 is YYNGEE. CDR3 size: 15 residues. The chain's CDR3 is CASSVEGTANYGYTF. CDR3 in DNA: TGTGCCAGCAGCGTAGAGGGGACAGCTAACTATGGCTACACCTTC. Full variable domain (remainder filled in from reference TRBV9 and TRBJ1-2): DSGVTQTPKHLITATGQRVTLRCSPRSGDLSVYWYQQSLDQGLQFLIQYYNGEERAKGNILERFSAQQFPDLHSELNLSSLELGDSALYFCASSVEGTANYGYTFGSGTRLTVV.

By sample share, this clone is medium-sized. The V call is TRBV11-3, the J call TRBJ2-7; the match to TRBD1 covers 9 bases. The CDR3 runs to 14 residues. Germline CDR1 and CDR2: SGHNT and YENEEA. After removal of 3 bases from V and 6 bases from J, the junction contained 6 bases not matched to a gene. The CDR3 reads CASSLRQGDSEQYF. In DNA, the CDR3 is TGTGCCAGCAGCTTGAGACAGGGGGATAGCGAGCAGTACTTC.

The chain recombines TRBV27 with TRBJ1-5; D uncertain. Germline lookup yields CDR1 MNHEY and CDR2 SMNVEV (reference sequence). CDR3 size: 15 residues. Trimming removed 5 bases at V and 4 bases at J, with 15 bases between. CDR3 coding DNA: TGTGCCAGCAGTCTGAGCCCATTCCTTAATCAGCCCCAGCATTTT. Translation gives CASSLSPFLNQPQHF.

The chain combines TRBV4-2 with TRBJ1-2; TRBD1 is a possible D gene (6 bases). The CDR3 has 15 amino acids. Germline CDR1 LGHNA, CDR2 YNFKEQ. The V gene lost 2 bases and the J gene lost 6 bases, with 16 bases spanning the gap. For the CDR3, the DNA is TGTGCCAGCAGCCAAAGGAGTGGAGGGGACAATGGCTACACCTTC. Translation: CASSQRSGGDNGYTF.

J is TRBJ2-7 and V is TRBV6-5; TRBD2 might be the D (7 bases). The ends were cut back, 7 bases at V and 6 bases at J, with 19 bases in the middle. CDR1 and CDR2 from the germline V gene are MNHEY and SVGAGI. This CDR3 has 14 residues. In DNA form, the CDR3 reads TGTGCCAGCACCCTGGGAGGGGGGGCGGGCGAGCAGTACTTC. Amino acid sequence: CASTLGGGAGEQYF.